The rows below give T cell receptor beta chains drawn from one sample of a study of regulatory T cells in long-lasting Graves disease. TCRdb re-called the multiplex PCR reads with MiXCR, one entry per CDR3 protein. In the table there are roughly 300,000 distinct CDR3 sequences, under 25% of which are singletons. The material was peripheral blood mononuclear cells (PBMCs), obtained when the disease was refractory, from a patient treated with antithyroid drugs. Receptors were obtained from a female donor with Graves disease. Each CDR3 is given with its conserved first and last residue. Each record gives: CDR3 DNA, CDR3 protein, clone size, J gene, V gene, D gene. A D gene is named only where the DNA matches it firmly. The size entry is marked missing in some rows and otherwise reads once, few, many or a size class.

DNA: TGCGCCAGCAGCTCCGACGGACAGGGTACTAATGAAAAACTGTTTTTT
CDR3: CASSSDGQGTNEKLFF
size: .
J: TRBJ1-4
V: TRBV5-1
D: TRBD1

DNA: TGTGCCAGCAGCCAAGGGTTCGGGACTAAATTCTACGAGCAGTACTTC
CDR3: CASSQGFGTKFYEQYF
size: many
J: TRBJ2-7
V: TRBV3-2
D: .

DNA: TGTGCCAGCAGCGCGGGACAGGGAAATTCACCCCTCCACTTT
CDR3: CASSAGQGNSPLHF
size: many
J: TRBJ1-6
V: TRBV2
D: TRBD1

DNA: TGTGCCAGCAGCAAATCTAGCGGGAGGTTCTCAGATACGCAGTATTTT
CDR3: CASSKSSGRFSDTQYF
size: .
J: TRBJ2-3
V: TRBV7-2
D: TRBD2

DNA: TGTGCCATCGGTCGGGCGGGTGGACACCTCTCCTACGAGCAGTACTTC
CDR3: CAIGRAGGHLSYEQYF
size: .
J: TRBJ2-7
V: TRBV10-3
D: .

DNA: TGTGCCAGCAGTTACGGGGTAGCGGGAGTCGGGGAGACCCGGTACTTC
CDR3: CASSYGVAGVGETRYF
size: few
J: TRBJ2-5
V: TRBV6-2/TRBV6-3
D: TRBD2

DNA: TGCGCCAGCAGCGTTACCAACCAGGGAGGCTACGAGCAGTACTTC
CDR3: CASSVTNQGGYEQYF
size: few
J: TRBJ2-7
V: TRBV5-1
D: .

DNA: TGTGCCAGCAGTTTGGCGAGGGGCGAGCAGTACTTC
CDR3: CASSLARGEQYF
size: many
J: TRBJ2-7
V: TRBV6-2/TRBV6-3
D: .

DNA: TGTGCCAGCTCACCCGCAACTACGAGCTCCTACGAGCAGTACTTC
CDR3: CASSPATTSSYEQYF
size: few
J: TRBJ2-7
V: TRBV18
D: .

DNA: TGTGCCAGCAGGGCCTCGTTGGGACAAGGACTAGCGGGAGAGGGTACGCAGTATTTT
CDR3: CASRASLGQGLAGEGTQYF
size: .
J: TRBJ2-3
V: TRBV12-3/TRBV12-4
D: TRBD2

DNA: TGCGCCAGCAGCTTGGGGGGGGAAATCTACACTGAAGCTTTCTTT
CDR3: CASSLGGEIYTEAFF
size: few
J: TRBJ1-1
V: TRBV5-1
D: .

DNA: TGTGCCAGCACCCGAAACTCGGTGGTCCCAGAGACCCAGTACTTC
CDR3: CASTRNSVVPETQYF
size: .
J: TRBJ2-5
V: TRBV6-1
D: .

DNA: TGTGCCAGCACCCCAGAGAAGTACGAGCAGTACTTC
CDR3: CASTPEKYEQYF
size: .
J: TRBJ2-7
V: TRBV6-1
D: .

DNA: TGCAGTGCTTGGACCCTCGCGGGGGAAAAACTGTTTTTT
CDR3: CSAWTLAGEKLFF
size: many
J: TRBJ1-4
V: TRBV20-1
D: .

DNA: TGCAGCGCCCGGACTGATAAAGAGACCCAGTACTTC
CDR3: CSARTDKETQYF
size: many
J: TRBJ2-5
V: TRBV29-1
D: .

DNA: TGTGCCAGCAGCCCAACGCGGGGACTAGCGGCCAAAGAGACCCAGTACTTC
CDR3: CASSPTRGLAAKETQYF
size: .
J: TRBJ2-5
V: TRBV3-1
D: TRBD2

DNA: TGTGCCAGCGGAGTAATAGCGGGAGGAGCAATCCAAGAAAACTTC
CDR3: CASGVIAGGAIQENF
size: many
J: TRBJ2-4
V: TRBV2
D: TRBD2

DNA: TGTGCCAGCAGCTTACCTAGCGCTCCCGGGGAGCTGTTTTTT
CDR3: CASSLPSAPGELFF
size: .
J: TRBJ2-2
V: TRBV7-9
D: .

DNA: TGTGCCAGCAGTTACTCGAAGTTGCGGGTGGGCCTGATTTTCTTGGGAAGCTACGAGCAGTACTTC
CDR3: CASSYSKLRVGLIFLGSYEQYF
size: .
J: TRBJ2-7
V: TRBV6-5
D: .

DNA: TGTGCCAGCAGGCGAAGGGGGGAGCTGTTTTTT
CDR3: CASRRRGELFF
size: few
J: TRBJ2-2
V: TRBV6-1
D: .

DNA: TGTGCCAGCAGTGACCGGGACAGGGGGGTTCTGTCCTACGAGCAGTACTTC
CDR3: CASSDRDRGVLSYEQYF
size: few
J: TRBJ2-7
V: TRBV6-1
D: TRBD1

DNA: TGTGCCAGCAGCCCCTTTGGGGGGGCAAGTCAAGAGACCCAGTACTTC
CDR3: CASSPFGGASQETQYF
size: .
J: TRBJ2-5
V: TRBV7-2
D: .

DNA: TGTGCCAGTAGTATAGATCAAGAGACCCAGTACTTC
CDR3: CASSIDQETQYF
size: few
J: TRBJ2-5
V: TRBV19
D: .

DNA: TGTGCCAGCAGTTACTCCCAGACAGGTACCTACGAGCAGTACTTC
CDR3: CASSYSQTGTYEQYF
size: .
J: TRBJ2-7
V: TRBV6-2/TRBV6-3
D: .

DNA: TGTGCCAGTAGTGTAAGCAGAGATATACAAGAGACCCAGTACTTC
CDR3: CASSVSRDIQETQYF
size: .
J: TRBJ2-5
V: TRBV19
D: .

DNA: TGCGGGGTATGGAGAGGGGTCGAGGACTATGGCTACACCTTC
CDR3: CGVWRGVEDYGYTF
size: many
J: TRBJ1-2
V: TRBV20-1
D: .

DNA: TGCAGCGTTGTAGGGAGTGGGGTGTATGGCTACACCTTC
CDR3: CSVVGSGVYGYTF
size: .
J: TRBJ1-2
V: TRBV29-1
D: .

DNA: TGTGCCAGCAGCTTAGGGTTTAGCGGTACCTTAGGCGAGCAGTACTTC
CDR3: CASSLGFSGTLGEQYF
size: few
J: TRBJ2-7
V: TRBV11-2
D: .

DNA: TGTGCCAGCACCCAACTAGTTGGCACAGATACGCAGTATTTT
CDR3: CASTQLVGTDTQYF
size: .
J: TRBJ2-3
V: TRBV12-3/TRBV12-4
D: .

DNA: TGTGCCAGCAGCTCCCGACTAGCGGGAGGGCCGGTTAAGAGCGAGCAGTACTTC
CDR3: CASSSRLAGGPVKSEQYF
size: .
J: TRBJ2-7
V: TRBV4-2
D: TRBD2

DNA: TGCAGCGTTGGCACAGAACTTAATTCACCCCTCCACTTT
CDR3: CSVGTELNSPLHF
size: many
J: TRBJ1-6
V: TRBV29-1
D: .

DNA: TGCAGTGCTAAGGGACAGGGGGTCTCCTACGAGCAGTACTTC
CDR3: CSAKGQGVSYEQYF
size: .
J: TRBJ2-7
V: TRBV20-1
D: TRBD1

DNA: TGTGCCAGCAGCCGGACAGGGGTCAGCTCCTACGAGCAGTACTTC
CDR3: CASSRTGVSSYEQYF
size: .
J: TRBJ2-7
V: TRBV5-4
D: TRBD1

DNA: TGTGCCAGCAGCCCCCGGACTACTCAAGAGACCCAGTACTTC
CDR3: CASSPRTTQETQYF
size: many
J: TRBJ2-5
V: TRBV3-1
D: .

DNA: TGTGCCAGCCTCCCCGGGACTATTCTCCCCCCCGATACGCAGTATTTT
CDR3: CASLPGTILPPDTQYF
size: few
J: TRBJ2-3
V: TRBV28
D: TRBD2

DNA: TGCAGTGCTAGGTCGGGGCTCAATCAGCCCCAGCATTTT
CDR3: CSARSGLNQPQHF
size: .
J: TRBJ1-5
V: TRBV20-1
D: .

DNA: TGCAGTGCTAGTCGCAGGTTGGAAGAAAAACTGTTTTTT
CDR3: CSASRRLEEKLFF
size: .
J: TRBJ1-4
V: TRBV20-1
D: .

DNA: TGTGCCAGCAGCCAAGGACGCGGAGGGACACCTAACTATGGCTACACCTTC
CDR3: CASSQGRGGTPNYGYTF
size: .
J: TRBJ1-2
V: TRBV14
D: .

DNA: TGTGCCATCAGTGAGAAAGAACAAGAGACCCAGTACTTC
CDR3: CAISEKEQETQYF
size: .
J: TRBJ2-5
V: TRBV10-3
D: .

DNA: TGTGCCAGTAGTAACGGTTATAATGAAAAACTGTTTTTT
CDR3: CASSNGYNEKLFF
size: .
J: TRBJ1-4
V: TRBV19
D: .

DNA: TGCAGTGCTAGCCCAATAGCGGGAGTAGAGAAGGCCCAAGAGACCCAGTACTTC
CDR3: CSASPIAGVEKAQETQYF
size: many
J: TRBJ2-5
V: TRBV20-1
D: TRBD2

DNA: TGTGCCAGCAGTCCCGGGACAGGATATATGAACACTGAAGCTTTCTTT
CDR3: CASSPGTGYMNTEAFF
size: .
J: TRBJ1-1
V: TRBV28
D: TRBD1

DNA: TGTGCCAGTAGATCAGGGGGCGCGCGGCAGCCCCAGCATTTT
CDR3: CASRSGGARQPQHF
size: .
J: TRBJ1-5
V: TRBV19
D: TRBD1

DNA: TGTGCCAGCAGTGTTGGAGAAGGCTACACCTTC
CDR3: CASSVGEGYTF
size: many
J: TRBJ1-2
V: TRBV2
D: .

DNA: TGTGCCAGCAGCCTAGGGACAGGGGCAGAAGGGGCCAACGTCCTGACTTTC
CDR3: CASSLGTGAEGANVLTF
size: .
J: TRBJ2-6
V: TRBV7-9
D: TRBD1

DNA: TGCAGTGCTCCTAAAGAGGGGGCAGTCCAAGAGACCCAGTACTTC
CDR3: CSAPKEGAVQETQYF
size: many
J: TRBJ2-5
V: TRBV20-1
D: TRBD1

DNA: TGCAGCGTTGGACTAGCTCTGGGATACGAGCAGTACTTC
CDR3: CSVGLALGYEQYF
size: many
J: TRBJ2-7
V: TRBV29-1
D: TRBD2

DNA: TGTGCCAGCAGTCGCCGTGGGGACAACGTTGTACTAGCGGGAGTTCCCTACGAGCAGTACTTC
CDR3: CASSRRGDNVVLAGVPYEQYF
size: .
J: TRBJ2-7
V: TRBV7-6
D: TRBD2

DNA: TGTGCCAGCAGCCCTGACAGGGGGCGACGCGAGACCCAGTACTTC
CDR3: CASSPDRGRRETQYF
size: .
J: TRBJ2-5
V: TRBV14
D: TRBD1

DNA: TGTGCCAGCAGTTTTTGGGGTTCCCAAGAGACCCAGTACTTC
CDR3: CASSFWGSQETQYF
size: many
J: TRBJ2-5
V: TRBV27
D: .

DNA: TGTGCCAGCTCATCCCCCACTGGCACTGAAGCTTTCTTT
CDR3: CASSSPTGTEAFF
size: .
J: TRBJ1-1
V: TRBV25-1
D: .

DNA: TGTGCCAGCAGCCCTCAAGAAGCCTTATTGAACACTGAAGCTTTCTTT
CDR3: CASSPQEALLNTEAFF
size: few
J: TRBJ1-1
V: TRBV6-2/TRBV6-3
D: .

DNA: TGTGCCTGGAGGCCGAGACAGGGAAGAGAGACCCAGTACTTC
CDR3: CAWRPRQGRETQYF
size: many
J: TRBJ2-5
V: TRBV30
D: TRBD1

DNA: TGCAGTGCTAGTCGGGTCAGGGAAGAGACCCAGTACTTC
CDR3: CSASRVREETQYF
size: .
J: TRBJ2-5
V: TRBV20-1
D: .

DNA: TGTGCCAGCAGTTACTCACTCTCTGGGGCCAACGTCCTGACTTTC
CDR3: CASSYSLSGANVLTF
size: few
J: TRBJ2-6
V: TRBV6-2/TRBV6-3
D: .